The clone carrying this TCR beta chain was counted once. Its matching antigen is unknown. This specimen comes from a study of T cells after posttransplantation cyclophosphamide. Study outcomes and limitations: Donor-recipient repertoire similarity was low at 1-2 months, rising over year one.

Clones were sequenced by immunoSEQ multiplex PCR, and TCRdb holds only the in-frame ones, with some missing. The table records tens of thousands of clones, under 85% of them present only once. V gave up 1 base and J gave up 7 bases; unmatched junction bases: 11. The CDR3 totals 16 residues. The V gene is TRBV5-3, the J gene TRBJ2-7, with 10 bases lining up with TRBD1. TRBV5-3 is assigned to the ORF class and has an uncertain function. This TCR derives from a woman aged 60-75 years in good health, CMV-negative, and a related stem cell transplant donor. What was sequenced was memory CD4+ T cells sorted from PBMCs. DNA of the CDR3: TGTGCCAGAAGCTTGAGGTGGGACAGGGGATCGTGGGAGCAGTACTTC. It yields the protein CARSLRWDRGSWEQYF.